This record looks at one TCR beta chain sequence and its context. The germline V gene has CDR1 GTSNPN and CDR2 SVGIG (reference sequence). The CDR3 is 13 residues long. Trimming pared 6 bases from V and 4 bases from J, leaving 15 bases between. This entry belongs to a study of blood T cell repertoires in COVID-19. Authors' methods: The assay estimated nucleated cells by amplifying reference gene primers. This table comes from immunoSEQ multiplex PCR, and its TCRdb copy is limited to in-frame clones, with some not included. The DNA was the basis for D and trimming; V, J and clone size are from that table. The sample shows more than 14,000 clones, more than 75% of them seen only once.

The clonotype comes from a human donor in a cohort sampled during active COVID-19. The chain employs TRBV30 and TRBJ1-1, with D possibly TRBD1 on 6 matching bases. The sequenced sample consisted of peripheral blood. The CDR3 spells CACEGVEGTEAFF. The CDR3 DNA reads TGTGCCTGCGAGGGGGTAGAGGGCACTGAAGCTTTCTTT.